Sequencing of this T cell receptor (beta chain) was carried out in a study of blood T cell repertoires in COVID-19. The wider study: The United States, Italy and Spain supplied acute and convalescent COVID-19 samples. Sources were T cells, B-cell-depleted T cells, or PBMCs; the material itself was cDNA or gDNA.

To note about this clone: One junction end disagrees with the germline gene, perhaps due to a read error.

CDR3 length: 13 amino acids. Germline loops: CDR1 SSHAT, CDR2 FNYEAQ (reference sequence). Per the original methods: Using reference gene primer amplification, nucleated cell counts were estimated. Clones were read by immunoSEQ multiplex PCR, and TCRdb kept only the in-frame ones, dropping some. That table supplies the V and J calls and clone size; D and trimming were determined from the DNA. The sample records approximately 190,000 clones, around 84% being singletons. This sequence joins TRBV7-7 and TRBJ2-5; D not resolved. Sequenced input: peripheral blood. The source is a human donor in a cohort sampled during active COVID-19. Here the CDR3 reads CASSLGTEETQYF. The CDR3 region has the DNA TGTGCTAGCAGCTTAGGTACAGAAGAGACCCAGTACTTC. The whole variable domain, filled in from reference TRBV7-7 and TRBJ2-5, reads GAGVSQSPRYKVTKRGQDVTLRCDPISSHATLYWYQQALGQGPEFLTYFNYEAQPDKSGLPSDRFSAERPEGSISTLTIQRTEQRDSAMYRCASSLGTEETQYFGPGTRLLVL.